These 27 T cell receptor beta chains originate from one sample sequenced in a study of cytomegalovirus exposure and HLA in healthy donors. PCR was performed using 60 Vbeta and 13 Jbeta primers. Sequenced by immunoSEQ multiplex PCR; TCRdb stores in-frame clones only, minus some. The data hold around 150,000 clones, with 73% observed a single time. Sample: PBMCs. The source of these receptors is a human donor in good health.

In its sample, this clone was seen a few times. The genes are TRBV7-9 and TRBJ2-7; D gene uncertain. V lost 1 base to trimming and J lost 0 bases, with 10 bases between them. CDR1 and CDR2 from the germline V gene are SEHNR and FQNEAQ (reference sequence). This CDR3 comprises 15 residues. The CDR3 region has the DNA TGTGCCAGCAGCTTAGGCAACGTCAGCTCCTACGAGCAGTACTTC. Its translation is CASSLGNVSSYEQYF.

V and J are TRBV6-1 and TRBJ1-2; maybe TRBD1 (6 bases). Germline V gives CDR1 MNHNS, CDR2 SASEGT. Trimming cost V 0 bases and J 7 bases, with 15 bases left between them. The CDR3 extends over 15 amino acids. CDR3 protein: CASSEAGNRVSGYTF. The DNA for the CDR3 is TGTGCCAGCAGTGAAGCTGGAAACAGGGTCTCTGGCTACACCTTC.

The V and J genes are TRBV7-6 and TRBJ2-7; D is uncertain. This CDR3 has 13 residues. The V and J ends lost 5 bases and 3 bases respectively, with 11 bases between them. Per the germline V gene, CDR1 is SGHVS and CDR2 is FNYEAQ. DNA for the CDR3: TGTGCCAGCAGCCATCCCCGGGTCTACGAGCAGTACTTC. This encodes CASSHPRVYEQYF.

In this sample, this clone turned up once. The chain couples TRBV11-1 to TRBJ1-4; TRBD1 aligns across 7 bases. This CDR3 is 15 amino acids long. J was trimmed by 2 bases and V by 2 bases; bases with no gene match: 2. Germline lookup yields CDR1 SGHAT and CDR2 FQDESV (reference sequence). The CDR3 protein is CASSLLQGTNEKLFF. In DNA, the CDR3 is TGTGCCAGCAGCTTATTACAGGGGACTAATGAAAAACTGTTTTTT. Full variable domain (remainder filled in from reference TRBV11-1 and TRBJ1-4): EAEVAQSPRYKITEKSQAVAFWCDPISGHATLYWYRQILGQGPELLVQFQDESVVDDSQLPKDRFSAERLKGVDSTLKIQPAELGDSAMYLCASSLLQGTNEKLFFGSGTQLSVL.

V is TRBV29-1 and J is TRBJ1-1; tentative D call: TRBD1 (6 bases). There are 12 residues in the CDR3. CDR1 and CDR2 (germline): SQVTM, ANQGSEA. Trimming cost V 4 bases and J 1 base, with 7 bases left between them. CDR3 nucleotide sequence: TGCAGCGTTGCAGGGGCGAACACTGAAGCTTTCTTT. Translating it yields CSVAGANTEAFF. Variable domain in full (rest from reference TRBV29-1 and TRBJ1-1): SAVISQKPSRDICQRGTSLTIQCQVDSQVTMMFWYRQQPGQSLTLIATANQGSEATYESGFVIDKFPISRPNLTFSTLTVSNMSPEDSSIYLCSVAGANTEAFFGQGTRLTVV.

The rearrangement links TRBV27 to TRBJ2-1; tentatively, D is TRBD2 (6 bases). CDR3 size: 14 residues. Trimming pared 2 bases from V and 9 bases from J, leaving 14 bases between. Germline lookup yields CDR1 MNHEY and CDR2 SMNVEV (reference sequence). CDR3 in DNA: TGTGCCAGCAGTTTAGCCGCGGGACGGTTTGAGCAGTTCTTC. This gives the protein CASSLAAGRFEQFF.

The chain couples TRBV27 to TRBJ2-3; no definite D call. Germline V gives CDR1 MNHEY, CDR2 SMNVEV (reference sequence). The CDR3 loop spans 11 amino acids. Trimming left V 8 bases short and J 4 bases short, with 7 bases between. The CDR3 DNA is TGTGCCAGCGGTACATCAGATACGCAGTATTTT. Protein: CASGTSDTQYF.

V and J are TRBV27 and TRBJ2-5; 7 bases fit TRBD1. This CDR3 region has 14 residues. Per germline, CDR1 MNHEY and CDR2 SMNVEV (reference sequence). The CDR3 DNA reads TGTGACTACGCCGGACAGGCCTCCCAAGAGACCCAGTACTTC. Protein sequence: CDYAGQASQETQYF.

This chain joins TRBV19 and TRBJ2-3, with D unclear. Deletions cut 1 base from V and 6 bases from J, with 8 bases between. The germline gives CDR1 LNHDA, CDR2 SQIVND (reference sequence). This CDR3 spans 13 amino acids. CDR3 sequence reads: CASSIASLDTQYF. CDR3 DNA: TGTGCCAGTAGTATAGCGTCCTTGGATACGCAGTATTTT.

The CDR3 loop is CAISESGQGDGNTIYF. The DNA for the CDR3 is TGTGCCATCAGTGAGAGCGGGCAGGGGGATGGAAACACCATATATTTT. The chain combines TRBV10-3 with TRBJ1-3, with 7 bases matching TRBD1. Germline loops: CDR1 ENHRY, CDR2 SYGVKD. The CDR3 is made up of 16 amino acids. The trim removed 2 bases at V and 3 bases at J, leaving 7 bases unmatched.

This chain joins TRBV6-1 and TRBJ1-5, with D perhaps TRBD1 (5 bases). CDR3 length: 15 residues. V lost 2 bases and J 8 bases, leaving 16 bases between the germline ends. Germline values: CDR1 MNHNS, CDR2 SASEGT. In DNA, the CDR3 is TGTGCCAGCAGTGAAATGGGGGGTGATATCAAGCCCCAGCATTTT. It specifies CASSEMGGDIKPQHF.

This clone appeared a few times. The CDR3 sequence is CASSQDRTANYGYTF. The CDR3 coding sequence is TGCGCCAGCAGCCAAGATCGGACAGCAAACTATGGCTACACCTTC. This chain joins TRBV4-1 and TRBJ1-2, with a tentative D call TRBD1 (6 bases). The V and J ends lost 0 bases and 2 bases respectively, with 10 bases between them. The germline gives CDR1 MGHRA, CDR2 YSYEKL. The CDR3 consists of 15 residues.

The genes are TRBV28 and TRBJ2-7; TRBD1 is a possible D gene (5 bases). Per the germline V gene, CDR1 is MDHEN and CDR2 is SYDVKM. The CDR3 covers 11 residues. Trimming removed 4 bases from V and 11 bases from J, with 12 bases in between. The CDR3 here is CASSYRFREYF. CDR3 coding DNA: TGTGCCAGCAGTTACCGGTTCAGGGAGTACTTC.

The CDR3 here is CASSQDRESGNTIYF. In nucleotides, the CDR3 is TGCGCCAGCAGCCAAGACAGGGAATCTGGAAACACCATATATTTT. V and J are TRBV4-1 and TRBJ1-3; D is perhaps TRBD1 (5 bases). This CDR3 is 15 amino acids long. V was clipped by 0 bases and J by 1 base, with 7 bases between them. CDR1 and CDR2 from the germline V gene are MGHRA and YSYEKL.

The chain couples TRBV6-1 to TRBJ1-1; D is unclear. CDR1 is MNHNS and CDR2 is SASEGT in the germline V gene. V shed 3 bases and J shed 7 bases, with 15 bases lying between them. CDR3 length equals 14 residues. CDR3 nucleotide sequence: TGTGCCAGCAGTGAGATTGTTTTGGGAGGTGAAGCTTTCTTT. It is translated as CASSEIVLGGEAFF.

The gene calls are TRBV7-8 and TRBJ2-5; 8 nucleotides align to TRBD1. V lost 1 base, J lost 2 bases, and 6 bases stayed unmatched. The CDR3 covers 16 residues. CDR1 and CDR2 (germline): SGHVS, FQNEAQ. CDR3: CASSLVSRTGQETQYF. The CDR3, as DNA: TGTGCCAGCAGCTTAGTGTCGAGGACAGGGCAAGAGACCCAGTACTTC.

The V gene is TRBV6-5, the J gene TRBJ2-7, with D perhaps matching TRBD2 (6 bases). Germline loops: CDR1 MNHEY, CDR2 SVGAGI. The length of the CDR3 is 16 residues. V was pared by 0 bases and J by 3 bases, with 15 bases between. The CDR3 is CASSYSGGGISYEQYF. CDR3 coding DNA: TGTGCCAGCAGTTACTCGGGAGGCGGAATCAGCTACGAGCAGTACTTC.

This clone showed up just a few times. The chain joins TRBV29-1 to TRBJ1-6; 8 bases fit TRBD1. The CDR3 has 13 residues. With 6 bases clipped from V and 6 bases from J, the junction kept 4 bases outside the gene matches. Per germline, CDR1 SQVTM and CDR2 ANQGSEA. The CDR3 DNA follows: TGCAGCGTAGGACAGGGCGGTAATTCACCCCTCCACTTT. It codes for CSVGQGGNSPLHF.

This chain connects TRBV7-9 to TRBJ2-7, with D perhaps matching TRBD2 (6 bases). V lost 1 base and J lost 0, with 13 bases in between. This CDR3 has 16 amino acids. Per germline, CDR1 SEHNR and CDR2 FQNEAQ (reference sequence). The chain's CDR3 is CASSLGLGRSSYEQYF. The CDR3 DNA follows: TGTGCCAGCAGCTTAGGTCTGGGGAGGAGCTCCTACGAGCAGTACTTC.

The V call is TRBV6-5, the J call TRBJ2-7; D gene unclear. The V gene's germline CDR1 is MNHEY and CDR2 SVGAGI. The length of the CDR3 is 13 residues. The V gene lost 1 base and the J gene lost 4 bases, with 8 bases spanning the gap. The CDR3, as DNA: TGTGCCAGCAGTTACTGGAGATCTTACGAGCAGTACTTC. Its protein product is CASSYWRSYEQYF.

This chain links TRBV9 with TRBJ2-7, with TRBD2 matching over 9 bases. The CDR3 has 16 residues. The J segment lost 5 bases and the V segment lost 4 bases, leaving 13 bases of the junction unmatched. Germline values: CDR1 SGDLS, CDR2 YYNGEE. CDR3 amino acids: CASSRSGGLALNEQYF. The CDR3 DNA follows: TGTGCCAGCAGCAGATCGGGGGGACTAGCATTAAACGAGCAGTACTTC. Full variable domain (outside the CDR3, taken from reference TRBV9 and TRBJ2-7): DSGVTQTPKHLITATGQRVTLRCSPRSGDLSVYWYQQSLDQGLQFLIQYYNGEERAKGNILERFSAQQFPDLHSELNLSSLELGDSALYFCASSRSGGLALNEQYFGPGTRLTVT.

The J gene is TRBJ2-4, the V gene TRBV7-8, with 7 bases identical to TRBD2. J was trimmed by 4 bases and V by 1 base; bases with no gene match: 7. Germline V CDR1 and CDR2: SGHVS, FQNEAQ. CDR3 length equals 16 residues. The CDR3: CASSLGDWRGKNIQYF. The CDR3 DNA sequence: TGTGCCAGCAGCTTAGGTGACTGGCGGGGGAAAAACATTCAGTACTTC.

This clone was picked up a small number of times. The chain uses TRBV7-6 and TRBJ1-6; 8 positions agree with TRBD1. Germline V gene lookup returns CDR1 SGHVS and CDR2 FNYEAQ. This CDR3 contains 13 residues. J was trimmed by 9 bases and V by 8 bases; bases with no gene match: 6. The CDR3 loop is CASGRTGRSPLHF. CDR3 in DNA: TGTGCCAGCGGAAGGACAGGGCGTTCACCCCTCCACTTT.

The chain carries TRBV11-2 and TRBJ1-2; maybe TRBD1 (5 bases). With 5 bases removed from V and 7 bases from J, the gap between germline ends came to 14 bases. The CDR3 has 13 residues. Looked up from germline, CDR1 is SGHAT and CDR2 is FQNNGV. The CDR3 region has the DNA TGTGCCAGCAGCCAGAACCGGGACTTTGGCTACACCTTC. Translated, it gives CASSQNRDFGYTF.

The chain has TRBV2 and TRBJ2-3; 8 nucleotides match TRBD2. The CDR3 is 14 amino acids. V was clipped by 10 bases and J by 2 bases; unmatched bases: 8. Germline lookup yields CDR1 SNHLY and CDR2 FYNNEI. This CDR3 is CATLAGQTTDTQYF. As DNA, the CDR3 is TGTGCCACTCTAGCGGGCCAGACCACAGATACGCAGTATTTT.

The chain uses TRBV9 and TRBJ2-2; 11 bases are a match to TRBD2. Per germline, CDR1 SGDLS and CDR2 YYNGEE. The CDR3 covers 16 residues. The junction had 3 bases not matched to a gene; V was cut back by 3 bases and J by 2 bases. This CDR3 reads CASSGGLAVNTGELFF. CDR3 sequence (DNA): TGTGCCAGCAGCGGGGGACTAGCGGTAAACACCGGGGAGCTGTTTTTT.

The chain employs TRBV5-1 and TRBJ2-5; 11 bases fit TRBD2. CDR3 length equals 15 residues. Germline V gives CDR1 SGHRS, CDR2 YFSETQ. J gave up 5 bases and V 4 bases, and 7 bases lay outside the gene matches. CDR3 loop: CASSGTGTSGETQYF. CDR3 sequence (DNA): TGCGCCAGCAGCGGAACCGGGACTAGCGGTGAGACCCAGTACTTC.